The present T cell receptor (beta chain) was sequenced within a study of CD8 T cells in Susac syndrome. It was with random hexamers that about 0.45 to 1 ug RNA was reverse transcribed. TCRdb itself ran the immunoSEQ multiplex PCR reads through MiXCR, one entry per CDR3 protein. The sample shows around 270,000 distinct CDR3 sequences, about 82% of them seen only once. This CDR3 is built from 14 residues. The ends were cut back, 3 bases at V and 0 bases at J, with 8 bases in the middle. CDR1 SGHDN and CDR2 FVKESK come from the germline V gene. The V and J genes are TRBV14 and TRBJ1-1; D gene uncertain. This receptor was taken from a human donor with multiple sclerosis. Sequencing used CD8+ T cells from PBMCs. CDR3 coding DNA: TGTGCCAGCAGCCAGAAACTCATGAACACTGAAGCTTTCTTT. As protein: CASSQKLMNTEAFF.